The next 9 T cell receptor beta chains were all read from a single sample in a study of cytomegalovirus exposure and HLA in healthy donors. Amplification used 60 Vbeta primers and 13 Jbeta primers. The assay was immunoSEQ multiplex PCR, and TCRdb's table has in-frame clones only and misses some. The sample has 150,000 to 200,000 clones, around 80% seen once. Sequenced input: PBMCs. Receptor source: a man aged 25 to 40 in good health and CMV-seropositive.

This chain uses TRBV21-1 with TRBJ2-1; TRBD2 is the table's D call, not checked against the DNA. TRBV21-1 corresponds to a pseudogene. The CDR3 consists of 14 residues. The CDR3 reads CASSKVGSDNEQFF. In DNA, the CDR3 is TGTGCCAGCAGCAAAGTCGGGTCAGACAATGAGCAGTTCTTC.

This chain uses TRBV27 with TRBJ2-7; 7 nucleotides agree with TRBD1. CDR1 is MNHEY, CDR2 SMNVEV, per germline (reference sequence). V was pared by 8 bases and J by 0 bases, with 10 bases of the junction left unmatched. CDR3 length equals 15 residues. The CDR3 coding sequence is TGTGCCAGCCGCCGTGGGGGACAGTTCTCCTACGAGCAGTACTTC. Translated, it gives CASRRGGQFSYEQYF.

The rearrangement uses TRBV30 and TRBJ2-2, with D perhaps TRBD2 (5 bases). CDR3 length: 14 residues. Germline assignment: CDR1 GTSNPN and CDR2 SVGIG (reference sequence). V was clipped by 4 bases and J by 5 bases, with 14 bases between them. The CDR3 bases are TGTGCCTGGAAACTAGTTGGTCGAACCGGGGAGCTGTTTTTT. Protein: CAWKLVGRTGELFF.

The genes are TRBV11-3 and TRBJ2-7, with D possibly matching TRBD1 (6 bases). Trimming left V 5 bases short and J 3 bases short, with 14 bases between. Germline V CDR1 and CDR2: SGHNT, YENEEA. The CDR3 consists of 14 residues. The CDR3 DNA follows: TGTGCCAGCAGCCATAGGACAGCAGACTACGAGCAGTACTTC. The encoded protein is CASSHRTADYEQYF.

J is TRBJ2-5 and V is TRBV11-2; D may be TRBD1 (6 bases). TRBJ2-7 explains the end of the DNA better; the J call may be wrong. In germline, CDR1 is SGHAT, CDR2 FQNNGV. CDR3 length: 16 residues. The DNA for the CDR3 is TGTGCCAGCAGCCGTTTGTCTGTAGGGGGTGTCTACGAGCAGTACTTC. It translates to CASSRLSVGGVYEQYF.

The V and J genes are TRBV7-2 and TRBJ1-1, with D unclear. CDR1 and CDR2 from the germline V gene are SGHTA and FQGNSA. Trimming stripped 0 bases from V and 0 bases from J, with 17 bases between. This CDR3 has 18 amino acids. The CDR3 loop is CASSLARLGTLMNTEAFF. CDR3 DNA sequence: TGTGCCAGCAGCTTAGCGCGGTTAGGAACGCTGATGAACACTGAAGCTTTCTTT.

The chain recombines TRBV27 with TRBJ2-6; a possible D gene is TRBD2 (5 bases). Germline V CDR1 and CDR2: MNHEY, SMNVEV (reference sequence). The V and J ends lost 5 bases and 0 bases respectively, with 14 bases between them. CDR3 length: 17 residues. The DNA for the CDR3 is TGTGCCAGCAGTGGTAGGGTCGGGGACTCTGGGGCCAACGTCCTGACTTTC. Its translation is CASSGRVGDSGANVLTF.

The rearrangement uses TRBV4-1 and TRBJ2-1, with 10 bases lining up with TRBD2. The V and J ends lost 2 bases and 7 bases, in that order; junction bases with no gene match: 8. Per germline, CDR1 MGHRA and CDR2 YSYEKL. The CDR3 totals 16 residues. The CDR3 bases are TGCGCCAGCAGCCAATCAAGCGGGAGGGCCGGGAATGAGCAGTTCTTC. It specifies CASSQSSGRAGNEQFF.

The V and J genes are TRBV5-4 and TRBJ2-2; 10 bases are shared with TRBD1. Germline V gene sequence: CDR1 SGHNT, CDR2 YYREEE (reference sequence). The ends lost 4 bases at V and 7 bases at J; junction bases unmatched: 13. The CDR3 has 17 amino acids. The CDR3 sequence is CASSLGARTGGYGELFF. CDR3 coding DNA: TGTGCCAGCAGCCTGGGGGCTAGGACAGGGGGATACGGGGAGCTGTTTTTT.